This T cell receptor beta chain was documented in a study of circulating CD8 cells and anti-PD-1 response in melanoma. Whole-study context: Treatment was intravenous nivolumab at 3 mg/kg every 2 weeks. Study conclusions and caveats: Diversity ranked highest in DNEG and lowest in TIGIT subsets.

Sorting of live CD3+CD8+TCRalphabeta+ cells by PD-1 and/or TIGIT gave four subsets. Each library started from roughly 16 ng of total RNA using the QIAseq Immune Repertoire TCR panel. Each CDR3 protein is one row after TCRdb ran MiXCR on the reads. The sample records approximately 320 distinct CDR3 sequences, around 11% being singletons. As concerns this clonotype: Its antigen is not known.

Trimming removed 3 bases from V and 4 bases from J, with 4 bases in between. Germline V gene lookup returns CDR1 SNHLY and CDR2 FYNNEI. CDR3 length: 12 residues. The chain links TRBV2 to TRBJ1-5; D unclear. This material consisted of CD8+ T cells from PBMCs, taken at baseline or after one month of anti-PD-1 therapy (not recorded which). This clonotype was obtained from a human donor with melanoma. CDR3 amino acids: CASSEGNQPQHF. The CDR3 nucleotides read TGTGCCAGCAGTGAGGGGAATCAGCCCCAGCATTTT.